A single sample gave rise to the 27 T cell receptor beta chains below, sequenced in a study of blood T cell repertoires in COVID-19. The protocol was immunoSEQ multiplex PCR, while the TCRdb copy is restricted to in-frame clones and leaves out a portion. This table has 200,000 to 300,000 clones, around 86% appearing once. The sample taken for sequencing was peripheral blood. These receptors all stem from a woman aged 60-70 years with COVID-19, enrolled during active disease.

Points on this clone: This sample also contains other DNA sequences that code for the same CDR3. This chain joins TRBV30 and TRBJ1-5; 7 bases are a match to TRBD1. CDR1 GTSNPN and CDR2 SVGIG come from the germline V gene (reference sequence). V trimming: 2 bases; J trimming: 4 bases; junction bases outside the gene matches: 2. The CDR3 length is 13 residues. The CDR3 loop reads CAWSPDRNQPQHF. DNA of the CDR3: TGTGCCTGGAGTCCGGACAGGAATCAGCCCCAGCATTTT.

The genes are TRBV19 and TRBJ2-3, with D maybe TRBD1 (5 bases). CDR3 length: 14 amino acids. Germline V gives CDR1 LNHDA, CDR2 SQIVND (reference sequence). V dropped 3 bases and J dropped 5 bases, with 12 bases sitting between them. The CDR3 bases are TGTGCCAGTAGTATTGGGGCGCAAGAAGATACGCAGTATTTT. It yields the protein CASSIGAQEDTQYF.

This clone was picked up many times. The V call is TRBV27, the J call TRBJ1-1; 7 positions agree with TRBD1. The ends lost 6 bases at V and 4 bases at J; junction bases unmatched: 14. The CDR3 sequence is 16 residues long. Germline V gene sequence: CDR1 MNHEY, CDR2 SMNVEV (reference sequence). The CDR3 DNA reads as TGTGCCAGCAGCACTTCTAGGGGGCGCCGGGGCACTGAAGCTTTCTTT. Its protein product is CASSTSRGRRGTEAFF.

This sequence joins TRBV7-2 and TRBJ2-1; weak D call: TRBD2 (5 bases). The germline V gene encodes CDR1 SGHTA and CDR2 FQGNSA. V was shortened by 5 bases and J by 6 bases, with 8 bases between the two germline ends. The CDR3 has 12 residues. In DNA form, the CDR3 reads TGTGCCAGCAGCGAAGGAGGCAATGAGCAGTTCTTC. This encodes CASSEGGNEQFF. Variable domain in full (rest from reference TRBV7-2 and TRBJ2-1): GAGVSQSPSNKVTEKGKDVELRCDPISGHTALYWYRQSLGQGLEFLIYFQGNSAPDKSGLPSDRFSAERTGGSVSTLTIQRTQQEDSAVYLCASSEGGNEQFFGPGTRLTVL.

This chain links TRBV11-2 with TRBJ1-1; 8 positions agree with TRBD1. Germline-derived CDR1 and CDR2 are SGHAT and FQNNGV. This CDR3 has 14 residues. Trimming took 5 bases from V and 0 from J; bases not matched to a gene: 2. CDR3 sequence (DNA): TGTGCCAGCAGCACGACAGGGGTGAACACTGAAGCTTTCTTT. Protein sequence: CASSTTGVNTEAFF. Using reference TRBV11-2 and TRBJ1-1 for the parts outside the CDR3, the full variable domain is EAGVAQSPRYKIIEKRQSVAFWCNPISGHATLYWYQQILGQGPKLLIQFQNNGVVDDSQLPKDRFSAERLKGVDSTLKIQPAKLEDSAVYLCASSTTGVNTEAFFGQGTRLTVV.

This sequence joins TRBV7-2 and TRBJ2-2, with 9 bases aligning to TRBD1. The V gene end was trimmed by 5 bases and the J gene end by 5 bases; junction bases not matched to a gene: 6. CDR3 size: 15 residues. Per germline, CDR1 SGHTA and CDR2 FQGNSA. The CDR3 DNA sequence: TGTGCCAGCAGCGAAACAGGGGGCGCGACCGGGGAGCTGTTTTTT. It translates to CASSETGGATGELFF.

The CDR3 protein is CASSQQTGSSYEQYF. CDR3 in DNA: TGCGCCAGCAGCCAGCAGACGGGGAGTTCCTACGAGCAGTACTTC. This rearrangement joins TRBV4-3 to TRBJ2-7; D possibly corresponds to TRBD2 (5 bases). Per germline, CDR1 LGHNA and CDR2 YSLEER. Trimming took 3 bases from V and 1 from J, leaving 13 bases between them. This CDR3 comprises 15 residues.

This clone occurred once. This chain joins TRBV20-1 and TRBJ1-5; the D is unclear. Germline V gene data show CDR1 as DFQATT and CDR2 as SNEGSKA (reference sequence). The V end was cut by 4 bases, the J end by 5 bases, with 6 bases between. The CDR3 is made up of 11 amino acids. CDR3 DNA: TGCAGTGCTACCCCCGATCAGCCCCAGCATTTT. As protein: CSATPDQPQHF.

J is TRBJ2-7 and V is TRBV28, with D tentatively TRBD1 (6 bases). Germline V gives CDR1 MDHEN, CDR2 SYDVKM. V was pared by 3 bases and J by 6 bases, with 18 bases between. This CDR3 has 15 amino acids. CDR3 residues: CASSLNPQGFSEQYF. CDR3 nucleotides: TGTGCCAGCAGTTTGAACCCCCAGGGGTTTAGCGAGCAGTACTTC.

The chain uses TRBV6-5 and TRBJ2-1; perhaps TRBD2 as D (6 bases). Per the germline V gene, CDR1 is MNHEY and CDR2 is SVGAGI. V lost 0 bases and J lost 9, with 12 bases in between. The CDR3 runs to 14 residues. DNA for the CDR3: TGTGCCAGCAGTTACTCGATTCTCGGGAGTGAGCAGTTCTTC. Amino acids: CASSYSILGSEQFF.

The rearrangement links TRBV6-5 to TRBJ2-7, with D perhaps matching TRBD2 (5 bases). The V end lost 6 bases, the J end lost 0 bases, and 15 bases lay between the germline ends. The CDR3 sequence is 15 residues long. The germline CDR1 and CDR2 sequences are MNHEY and SVGAGI. CDR3 protein: CASSRGSKASYEQYF. The CDR3 DNA sequence: TGTGCCAGCAGCCGGGGATCGAAGGCCTCCTACGAGCAGTACTTC.

This clone was picked up one time. CDR3 in amino acids: CASRRGLPGDGYTF. The CDR3 DNA is TGCGCCAGCAGGAGGGGGCTGCCTGGGGATGGCTACACCTTC. This rearrangement joins TRBV10-1 to TRBJ1-2; TRBD1 matches at 7 bases. Germline assignment: CDR1 WNHNN and CDR2 SYGVQD (reference sequence). J was trimmed by 6 bases and V by 6 bases; bases with no gene match: 10. The CDR3 loop spans 14 amino acids.

The chain has TRBV30 and TRBJ1-5; 10 bases fit TRBD1. The junction had 3 bases not matched to a gene; V was cut back by 1 base and J by 3 bases. Germline V gene sequence: CDR1 GTSNPN, CDR2 SVGIG (reference sequence). This CDR3 is built from 15 residues. The CDR3 loop reads CAWSGDRGLNQPQHF. Here the CDR3 DNA reads TGTGCCTGGAGTGGGGACAGGGGCCTCAATCAGCCCCAGCATTTT.

The V and J genes are TRBV19 and TRBJ1-3; 10 nucleotides match TRBD1. CDR3 length: 17 residues. After removal of 7 bases from V and 0 bases from J, the junction contained 9 bases not matched to a gene. Germline V CDR1 and CDR2: LNHDA, SQIVND (reference sequence). The chain's CDR3 is CASTGTGAVTSGNTIYF. The CDR3 DNA reads as TGTGCCAGTACCGGGACAGGGGCTGTTACCTCTGGAAACACCATATATTTT.

The V and J genes are TRBV5-1 and TRBJ1-6; 10 bases align to TRBD1. CDR3 length equals 13 residues. V trimming: 4 bases; J trimming: 8 bases; junction bases outside the gene matches: 0. Germline loops: CDR1 SGHRS, CDR2 YFSETQ. The CDR3 region has the DNA TGCGCCAGCAGCGGGACAGGGGATTCACCCCTCCACTTT. It specifies CASSGTGDSPLHF.

The rearrangement links TRBV6-5 to TRBJ2-1; TRBD2 matches 7 bases. Trimming removed 7 bases from V and 7 bases from J; junction bases left unmatched: 7. Per germline, CDR1 MNHEY and CDR2 SVGAGI. This CDR3 is 13 amino acids long. For the CDR3, the DNA is TGTGCCAGCAAAGGCGGGAGCGGGAATGAGCAGTTCTTC. This sequence encodes CASKGGSGNEQFF.

This clone was picked up a small number of times. This sequence joins TRBV19 and TRBJ2-2; D might be TRBD2 (6 bases). The V end lost 5 bases, the J end lost 4 bases, and 20 bases lay between the germline ends. This CDR3 is 17 amino acids long. Germline loops: CDR1 LNHDA, CDR2 SQIVND (reference sequence). Here the CDR3 reads CASSPWGDRPVTGELFF. The CDR3 region has the DNA TGTGCCAGTAGTCCTTGGGGGGACCGACCCGTCACCGGGGAGCTGTTTTTT.

V is TRBV28 and J is TRBJ2-7; the D is unclear. Per germline, CDR1 MDHEN and CDR2 SYDVKM. This CDR3 comprises 15 residues. V gave up 3 bases and J gave up 8 bases, with 20 bases separating them. The CDR3 DNA sequence: TGTGCCAGCAGTTTGCCCGTTCCCCAGATCTCTCAGCAGTACTTC. The encoded protein is CASSLPVPQISQQYF.

The chain employs TRBV30 and TRBJ1-2; 8 positions agree with TRBD1. Looked up from germline, CDR1 is GTSNPN and CDR2 is SVGIG (reference sequence). Germline trimming cut 5 bases from V and 7 bases from J; bases unmatched to any gene: 9. The CDR3 has 13 residues. The CDR3 DNA reads TGTGCCTGGGTAACAGGGGGTTCTGGTGGCTACACCTTC. Encoded protein: CAWVTGGSGGYTF. Together with reference TRBV30 and TRBJ1-2, the CDR3 gives the full variable domain: SQTIHQWPATLVQPVGSPLSLECTVEGTSNPNLYWYRQAAGRGLQLLFYSVGIGQISSEVPQNLSASRPQDRQFILSSKKLLLSDSGFYLCAWVTGGSGGYTFGSGTRLTVV.

This clone was counted a few times. The chain links TRBV7-9 to TRBJ1-1; 11 bases map to TRBD1. The CDR3 totals 15 residues. CDR1 and CDR2 (germline): SEHNR, FQNEAQ (reference sequence). Losses at the gene ends were 4 bases for V and 2 bases for J; bases not matched to a gene: 3. The CDR3 DNA is TGTGCCAGCAGCTCGGGACAGGGGGACAACACTGAAGCTTTCTTT. It codes for CASSSGQGDNTEAFF.

The rearrangement joins TRBV5-4 to TRBJ2-1; D perhaps matches TRBD2 (6 bases). This CDR3 has 15 amino acids. Germline CDR1 and CDR2: SGHNT and YYREEE (reference sequence). V was cut by 1 base and J by 3 bases, with 11 bases left in between. CDR3 amino acids: CASSLRAGNYNEQFF. Here the CDR3 DNA reads TGTGCCAGCAGCTTGAGAGCGGGCAACTACAATGAGCAGTTCTTC.

V and J are TRBV5-4 and TRBJ2-7; TRBD2 agrees at 10 bases. CDR1 is SGHNT, CDR2 YYREEE, per germline (reference sequence). The length of the CDR3 is 16 residues. J lost 3 bases, V lost 4 bases, and 10 bases had no gene match. CDR3 in DNA: TGTGCCAGCAGCACCCTGGGGCTAGCGGGGGTCTACGAGCAGTACTTC. Translated, it gives CASSTLGLAGVYEQYF. The variable domain in full, with the rest retrieved from reference TRBV5-4 and TRBJ2-7, is ETGVTQSPTHLIKTRGQQVTLRCSSQSGHNTVSWYQQALGQGPQFIFQYYREEENGRGNFPPRFSGLQFPNYSSELNVNALELDDSALYLCASSTLGLAGVYEQYFGPGTRLTVT.

This chain uses TRBV4-2 with TRBJ1-2; 9 nucleotides agree with TRBD1. V gave up 0 bases and J gave up 5 bases; unmatched junction bases: 13. The CDR3 totals 18 residues. The germline gives CDR1 LGHNA, CDR2 YNFKEQ. CDR3 nucleotides: TGTGCCAGCAGCCAAGAAGGTGGGACAGGGCCACCTCCTTATGGCTACACCTTC. As protein: CASSQEGGTGPPPYGYTF.

The rearrangement uses TRBV28 and TRBJ2-7; TRBD2 matches at 13 bases. After removal of 4 bases from V and 2 bases from J, the junction contained 17 bases not matched to a gene. Germline CDR1 is MDHEN and CDR2 is SYDVKM. CDR3 length: 20 residues. The CDR3 is CASSSGTGRGTSGRAYEQYF. In DNA, the CDR3 is TGTGCCAGCAGTTCCGGGACAGGGAGGGGTACTAGCGGGAGGGCCTACGAGCAGTACTTC.

V is TRBV10-3 and J is TRBJ2-7, with D possibly TRBD1 on 5 matching bases. There are 13 residues in the CDR3. The germline gives CDR1 ENHRY, CDR2 SYGVKD. V was shortened by 6 bases and J by 0 bases, with 9 bases between the two germline ends. The CDR3 here is CAIRLTVSYEQYF. CDR3 DNA: TGTGCCATCAGATTGACAGTCTCCTACGAGCAGTACTTC.

The chain has TRBV2 and TRBJ2-1; TRBD2 matches 8 bases. Germline CDR1 and CDR2: SNHLY and FYNNEI. The V segment lost 6 bases and the J segment 5 bases; nucleotides outside the gene matches: 12. CDR3 length equals 16 residues. CDR3 DNA sequence: TGTGCCAGCAGGCGCCGGTCGGCGGGAGGCAACAATGAGCAGTTCTTC. This codes for CASRRRSAGGNNEQFF.

This chain links TRBV19 with TRBJ1-1, with 8 bases matching TRBD1. Germline trimming cut 4 bases from V and 1 base from J; bases unmatched to any gene: 5. Germline CDR1 LNHDA, CDR2 SQIVND (reference sequence). This CDR3 has 15 residues. The CDR3 reads CASSTTGTGNTEAFF. CDR3 in DNA: TGTGCCAGTAGTACTACCGGGACAGGGAACACTGAAGCTTTCTTT.